The TCR beta chain under discussion was sequenced for a study of T cells in Graves' hyperthyroidism and ophthalmopathy. CDR1 is MNHNS, CDR2 SASEGT, per germline. CDR3 length equals 15 residues. This clonotype was counted only a few times. Antigen unknown. The junction differs from germline at one of its ends, possibly a read error. TCR beta CDR3 regions were amplified from RNA transcripts. First-round RT-PCR targeting the TCR CDR3 was performed with the HTBI primer set. In TCRdb, the multiplex PCR reads were re-called with MiXCR into one record per CDR3 protein. Of roughly 380,000 distinct CDR3 sequences in the sample, over 15% were seen once. The study defined stable Graves' hyperthyroidism as no ophthalmopathy progression within 18 months. Newly diagnosed hyperthyroidism, duration under 2 months, in patients aged 18 to 65. Study-wide results and limits: A model built on 13 V-J features separated ophthalmopathy from stable hyperthyroidism.

The clonotype was recovered from a woman between 18 and 30 years old with Graves' hyperthyroidism. J is TRBJ2-4 and V is TRBV6-1; possibly TRBD1 for D (5 bases). Sequencing was done on a sample of blood. CDR3 loop: CATSGAGVAKNIKYF. The DNA for the CDR3 is TGTGCCACCAGTGGGGCAGGCGTAGCCAAAAACATTAAGTACTTC.